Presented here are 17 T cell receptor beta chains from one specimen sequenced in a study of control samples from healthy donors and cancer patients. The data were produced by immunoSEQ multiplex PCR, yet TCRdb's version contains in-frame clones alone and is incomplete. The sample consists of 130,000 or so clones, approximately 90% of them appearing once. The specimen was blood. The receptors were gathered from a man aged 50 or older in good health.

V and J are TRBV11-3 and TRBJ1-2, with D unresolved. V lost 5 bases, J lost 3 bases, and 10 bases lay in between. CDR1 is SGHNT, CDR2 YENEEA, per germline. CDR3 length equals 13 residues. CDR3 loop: CASSMGLDYGYTF. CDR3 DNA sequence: TGTGCCAGCAGCATGGGCCTAGACTATGGCTACACCTTC.

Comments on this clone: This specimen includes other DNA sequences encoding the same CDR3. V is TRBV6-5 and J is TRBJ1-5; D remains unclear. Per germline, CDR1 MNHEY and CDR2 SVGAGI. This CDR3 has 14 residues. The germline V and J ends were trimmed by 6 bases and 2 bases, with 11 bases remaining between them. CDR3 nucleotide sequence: TGTGCCAGCAGCCGGACCGGTGGCAATCAGCCCCAGCATTTT. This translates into CASSRTGGNQPQHF.

CDR3 DNA sequence: TGTGCCACCAGCAGAGAGCGGACGGGGAACTACGAGCAGTACTTC. This encodes CATSRERTGNYEQYF. The chain employs TRBV15 and TRBJ2-7, with D maybe TRBD2 (5 bases). The ends were cut back, 0 bases at V and 3 bases at J, with 12 bases in the middle. This CDR3 comprises 15 residues. The germline CDR1 and CDR2 sequences are LNHNV and YYDKDF (reference sequence).

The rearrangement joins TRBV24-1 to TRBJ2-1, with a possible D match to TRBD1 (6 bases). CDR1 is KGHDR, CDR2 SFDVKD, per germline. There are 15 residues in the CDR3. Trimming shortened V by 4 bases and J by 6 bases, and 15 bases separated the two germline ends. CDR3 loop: CATSDLQTGFNEQFF. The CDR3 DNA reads TGTGCCACCAGTGACCTTCAAACAGGGTTCAATGAGCAGTTCTTC.

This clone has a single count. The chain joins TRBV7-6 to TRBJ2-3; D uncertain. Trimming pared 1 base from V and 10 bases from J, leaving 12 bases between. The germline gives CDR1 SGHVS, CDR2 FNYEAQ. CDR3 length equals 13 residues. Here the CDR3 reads CASSLGTVGAQYF. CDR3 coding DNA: TGTGCCAGCAGCTTAGGGACGGTTGGAGCGCAGTATTTT.

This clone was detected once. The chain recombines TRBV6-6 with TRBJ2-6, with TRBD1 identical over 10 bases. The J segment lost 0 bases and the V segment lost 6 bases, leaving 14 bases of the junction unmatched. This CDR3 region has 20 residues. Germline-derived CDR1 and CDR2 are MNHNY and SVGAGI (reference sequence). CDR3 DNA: TGTGCCAGCAGCCGCAACTATTTGACAGGGGGCAGCTCTGGGGCCAACGTCCTGACTTTC. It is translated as CASSRNYLTGGSSGANVLTF.

The CDR3 reads CASSLGSGSSYNSPLHF. For the CDR3, the DNA is TGTGCCAGCAGCTTAGGGTCGGGGAGCTCCTATAATTCACCCCTCCACTTT. V and J are TRBV7-8 and TRBJ1-6; D is undetermined. V lost 1 base and J 0 bases, leaving 10 bases between the germline ends. The germline V gene has CDR1 SGHVS and CDR2 FQNEAQ. This CDR3 has 17 amino acids.

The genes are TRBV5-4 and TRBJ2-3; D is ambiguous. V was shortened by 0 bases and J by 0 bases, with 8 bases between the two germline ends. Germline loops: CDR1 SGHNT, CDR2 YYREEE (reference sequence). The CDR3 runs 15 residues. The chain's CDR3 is CASSLALSSTDTQYF. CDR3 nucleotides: TGTGCCAGCAGCTTGGCCCTAAGCAGCACAGATACGCAGTATTTT.

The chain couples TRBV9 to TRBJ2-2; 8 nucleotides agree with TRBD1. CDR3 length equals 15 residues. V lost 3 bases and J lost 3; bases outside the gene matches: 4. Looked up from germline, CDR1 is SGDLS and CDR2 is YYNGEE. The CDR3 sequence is CASSAQGADTGELFF. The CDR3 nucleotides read TGTGCCAGCAGCGCCCAGGGGGCGGACACCGGGGAGCTGTTTTTT.

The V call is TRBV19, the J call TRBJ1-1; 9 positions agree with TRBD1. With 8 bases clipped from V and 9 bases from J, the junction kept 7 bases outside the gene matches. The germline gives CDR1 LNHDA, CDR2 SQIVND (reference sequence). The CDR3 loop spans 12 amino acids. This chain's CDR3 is CASQRDREKAFF. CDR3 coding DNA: TGTGCCAGTCAACGGGACAGGGAGAAAGCTTTCTTT. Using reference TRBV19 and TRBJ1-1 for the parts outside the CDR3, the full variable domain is DGGITQSPKYLFRKEGQNVTLSCEQNLNHDAMYWYRQDPGQGLRLIYYSQIVNDFQKGDIAEGYSVSREKKESFPLTVTSAQKNPTAFYLCASQRDREKAFFGQGTRLTVV.

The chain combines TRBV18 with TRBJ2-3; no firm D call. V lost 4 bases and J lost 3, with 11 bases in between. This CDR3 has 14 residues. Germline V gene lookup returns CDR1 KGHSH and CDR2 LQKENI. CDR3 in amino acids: CASSLLGRTDTQYF. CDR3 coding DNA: TGTGCCAGCTCACTCCTGGGAAGGACAGATACGCAGTATTTT.

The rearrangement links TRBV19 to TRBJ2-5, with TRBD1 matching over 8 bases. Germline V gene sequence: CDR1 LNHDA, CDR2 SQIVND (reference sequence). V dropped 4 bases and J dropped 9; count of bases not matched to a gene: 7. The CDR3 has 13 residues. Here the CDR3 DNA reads TGTGCCAGTAGTACCGGACAGGGATGGGCCCAGTACTTC. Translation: CASSTGQGWAQYF. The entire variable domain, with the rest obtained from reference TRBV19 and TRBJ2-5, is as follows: DGGITQSPKYLFRKEGQNVTLSCEQNLNHDAMYWYRQDPGQGLRLIYYSQIVNDFQKGDIAEGYSVSREKKESFPLTVTSAQKNPTAFYLCASSTGQGWAQYFGPGTRLLVL.

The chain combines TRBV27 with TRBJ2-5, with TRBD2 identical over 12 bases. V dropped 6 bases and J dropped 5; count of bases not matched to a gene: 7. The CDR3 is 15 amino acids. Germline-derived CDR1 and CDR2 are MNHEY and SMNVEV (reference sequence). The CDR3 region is CASSPTSGGWETQYF. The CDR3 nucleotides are TGTGCCAGCAGCCCGACTAGCGGGGGCTGGGAGACCCAGTACTTC.

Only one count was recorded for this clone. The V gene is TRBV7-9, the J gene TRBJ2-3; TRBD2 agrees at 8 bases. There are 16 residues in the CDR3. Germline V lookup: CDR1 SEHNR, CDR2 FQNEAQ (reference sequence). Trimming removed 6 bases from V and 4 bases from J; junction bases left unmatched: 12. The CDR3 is CASSLRWAGGPDTQYF. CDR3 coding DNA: TGTGCCAGCAGTTTAAGGTGGGCGGGGGGCCCAGATACGCAGTATTTT.

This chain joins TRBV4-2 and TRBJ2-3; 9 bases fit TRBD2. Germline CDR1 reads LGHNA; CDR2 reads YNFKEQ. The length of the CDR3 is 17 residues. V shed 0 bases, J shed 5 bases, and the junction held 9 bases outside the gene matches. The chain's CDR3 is CASSQDLGGGAKDTQYF. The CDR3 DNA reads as TGTGCCAGCAGCCAAGATTTAGGCGGGGGGGCAAAAGATACGCAGTATTTT.

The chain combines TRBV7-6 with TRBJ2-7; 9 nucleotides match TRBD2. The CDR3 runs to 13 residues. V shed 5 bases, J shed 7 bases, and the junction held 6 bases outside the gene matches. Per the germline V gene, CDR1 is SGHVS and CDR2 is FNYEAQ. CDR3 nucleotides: TGTGCCAGCAGCCCAGCGGGGGGCTGGGAGCAGTACTTC. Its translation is CASSPAGGWEQYF.

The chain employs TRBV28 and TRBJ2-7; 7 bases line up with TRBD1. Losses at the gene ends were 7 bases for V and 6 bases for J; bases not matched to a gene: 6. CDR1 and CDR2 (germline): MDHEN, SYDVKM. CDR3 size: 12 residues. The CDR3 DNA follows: TGTGCCAGCACTACCGGGACAGCCGAGCAGTACTTC. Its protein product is CASTTGTAEQYF.